The clone carrying this TCR beta chain was recorded a few times. Its antigen is not identified. The entry originates in a study of naive and memory T cell subsets. Indicated treatment: skin biopsy from PPD injection site in Mantoux-positive individual. An oligonucleotide containing a UMI was ligated to the 3' end of TCR cDNA. Amplification of ligated cDNA took four PCR rounds with SP2 and nested alpha and beta constant primers. Alpha and beta constant region primers primed reverse transcription for blood and skin samples. TCRdb itself ran the UMI-ligation and nested PCR reads through MiXCR, one entry per CDR3 protein. The sample shows 20,000 to 25,000 distinct CDR3 sequences, roughly 6% of them seen only once. This CDR3 spans 14 amino acids. V was cut by 5 bases and J by 1 base, with 11 bases left in between. Germline V gene data show CDR1 as SEHNR and CDR2 as FQNEAQ (reference sequence). Whole-study results and caveats: TCRs were reportedly recovered from both biopsy types, mostly tuberculin test sites.

This TCR was sampled from an adult in good health. Specimen: skin, collected from a tuberculin skin test site. This chain connects TRBV7-9 to TRBJ1-2; D gene uncertain. The DNA for the CDR3 is TGTGCCAGCAGCCCCTCCCAAAATAACTATGGCTACACCTTC. The encoded protein is CASSPSQNNYGYTF.